Below, 27 T cell receptor beta chains from the same sample are listed, as sequenced in a study of cytomegalovirus exposure and HLA in healthy donors listed by TCRdb under 2017. The protocol used for the library was the immunoSEQ multiplex PCR assay. A mixture of 60 forward primers for TCR Vbeta segments and 13 reverse primers for TCR Jbeta segments was used in the multiplex PCR. As stored in TCRdb, this immuneACCESS dataset retains in-frame rearrangements with V and J assigned. A fraction of the clones does not appear; measured against another copy, unresolved V genes explain less than half of the discrepancy, and the remainder lacks a known reason. The sample table holds tens of thousands of clones, of which approximately 58% were seen once. The ten largest clonotypes hold 3% to 3.5% of the sample. The specimen sequenced was PBMCs. All receptors derive from a woman aged 50 to 65 in good health and CMV-seronegative.

The CDR3 DNA sequence: TGTGCCAGCAGTTCGGGACAGGGGGACGAAAAACTGTTTTTT. It specifies CASSSGQGDEKLFF. The V and J genes are TRBV28 and TRBJ1-4; TRBD1 agrees at 11 bases. This CDR3 is built from 14 residues. The germline V gene has CDR1 MDHEN and CDR2 SYDVKM. V trimming: 4 bases; J trimming: 8 bases; junction bases outside the gene matches: 3. Together with reference TRBV28 and TRBJ1-4, the CDR3 gives the full variable domain: DVKVTQSSRYLVKRTGEKVFLECVQDMDHENMFWYRQDPGLGLRLIYFSYDVKMKEKGDIPEGYSVSREKKERFSLILESASTNQTSMYLCASSSGQGDEKLFFGSGTQLSVL.

The rearrangement joins TRBV28 to TRBJ2-3; TRBD1 matches at 9 bases. Germline lookup yields CDR1 MDHEN and CDR2 SYDVKM. V dropped 4 bases and J dropped 2; count of bases not matched to a gene: 7. The CDR3 runs 16 residues. The CDR3 sequence: CASSSYRDRATDTQYF. CDR3 coding DNA: TGTGCCAGCAGTTCCTACCGGGACAGGGCCACAGATACGCAGTATTTT.

This chain links TRBV7-3 with TRBJ2-1, with 10 bases that match TRBD2. This CDR3 contains 16 residues. In germline, CDR1 is SGHTA, CDR2 FQGTGA. J gave up 6 bases and V 3 bases, and 8 bases lay outside the gene matches. The CDR3, as DNA: TGTGCCAGCAGCTTTGGTCTAGCGGGAGCACGCAATGAGCAGTTCTTC. Its translation: CASSFGLAGARNEQFF.

This chain connects TRBV18 to TRBJ2-1; 7 positions match TRBD2. The germline V gene encodes CDR1 KGHSH and CDR2 LQKENI. V gave up 8 bases and J gave up 4 bases; unmatched junction bases: 11. The CDR3 contains 15 residues. CDR3 sequence (DNA): TGTGCCAGCGCGAGAGGCGGGAGTTCGTACAATGAGCAGTTCTTC. As protein: CASARGGSSYNEQFF.

This chain joins TRBV4-3 and TRBJ1-2; a weak D match, TRBD1 (6 bases). V lost 1 base, J lost 5 bases, and 17 bases lay in between. CDR1 and CDR2 (germline): LGHNA, YSLEER. The CDR3 extends over 16 amino acids. The CDR3 region has the DNA TGCGCCAGCAGCCAAGGGTGGGACACTTTTCCTTATGGCTACACCTTC. Translating gives CASSQGWDTFPYGYTF.

V and J are TRBV7-2 and TRBJ2-6, with D uncertain. This CDR3 contains 15 residues. The germline V gene encodes CDR1 SGHTA and CDR2 FQGNSA. The ends were cut back, 3 bases at V and 0 bases at J, with 6 bases in the middle. CDR3 in amino acids: CASSLASSGANVLTF. The DNA for the CDR3 is TGTGCCAGCAGCTTGGCCAGCTCTGGGGCCAACGTCCTGACTTTC.

This clone was observed a handful of times. The CDR3 bases are TGTGCCAGCAGCTGGCTCCGTTTGGGACAACGCAATCAGCCCCAGCATTTT. As protein: CASSWLRLGQRNQPQHF. The chain recombines TRBV5-8 with TRBJ1-5; D might be TRBD1 (6 bases). Trimming shortened V by 3 bases and J by 2 bases, and 18 bases separated the two germline ends. CDR3 length equals 17 residues. CDR1 and CDR2 (germline): SGHTS, YDEGEE.

The V gene is TRBV28, the J gene TRBJ2-7, with unresolved D. The CDR3 has 14 amino acids. Per germline, CDR1 MDHEN and CDR2 SYDVKM. The ends were cut back, 4 bases at V and 7 bases at J, with 17 bases in the middle. The CDR3 reads CASSSPGSLGEQYF. The CDR3 DNA reads TGTGCCAGCAGTTCCCCCGGGTCCCTCGGGGAGCAGTACTTC.

On this clone itself: This sample includes further DNA sequences coding for the same CDR3. The J gene is TRBJ2-7, the V gene TRBV4-3; TRBD2 agrees at 16 bases. The trim removed 3 bases at V and 4 bases at J, leaving 6 bases unmatched. Germline-derived CDR1 and CDR2 are LGHNA and YSLEER. The CDR3 extends over 17 amino acids. The CDR3 DNA reads TGCGCCAGCAGCCAGGGGACTAGCGGGAGGGCCTCTTACGAGCAGTACTTC. Translation gives CASSQGTSGRASYEQYF.

This chain uses TRBV7-8 with TRBJ2-1; 9 positions match TRBD1. Germline trimming cut 2 bases from V and 6 bases from J; bases unmatched to any gene: 8. The CDR3 sequence is 16 residues long. Germline V gene sequence: CDR1 SGHVS, CDR2 FQNEAQ. CDR3 nucleotides: TGTGCCAGCAGCTTAATCCCGGGACAGGGTATCAATGAGCAGTTCTTC. This codes for CASSLIPGQGINEQFF.

This clone was recorded at least ten times. This sequence joins TRBV4-3 and TRBJ2-2; 9 bases agree with TRBD1. Germline V CDR1 and CDR2: LGHNA, YSLEER. This CDR3 region has 17 residues. V lost 5 bases and J lost 0; bases outside the gene matches: 7. As DNA, the CDR3 is TGCGCCAGCAGCTCACCGACAGGGGGTACGAACACCGGGGAGCTGTTTTTT. Translation: CASSSPTGGTNTGELFF.

The CDR3 DNA follows: TGCGCCAGCAGCCCCCTGTCCGTGAACACTGAAGCTTTCTTT. This translates into CASSPLSVNTEAFF. The genes are TRBV5-1 and TRBJ1-1; D is unclear. CDR3 length equals 14 residues. In germline, CDR1 is SGHRS, CDR2 YFSETQ. V lost 4 bases to trimming and J lost 0 bases, with 10 bases between them.

This clone was found a few times. The chain uses TRBV5-8 and TRBJ1-4, with 8 bases fitting TRBD1. CDR1 SGHTS and CDR2 YDEGEE come from the germline V gene. The CDR3 loop spans 13 amino acids. The ends lost 7 bases at V and 8 bases at J; junction bases unmatched: 7. The CDR3 reads CASSGTGQEKLFF. In nucleotides, the CDR3 is TGTGCCAGCTCCGGGACAGGCCAGGAAAAACTGTTTTTT. The full variable domain, rest sourced from reference TRBV5-8 and TRBJ1-4, is EAGVTQSPTHLIKTRGQQATLRCSPISGHTSVYWYQQALGLGLQFLLWYDEGEERNRGNFPPRFSGRQFPNYSSELNVNALELEDSALYLCASSGTGQEKLFFGSGTQLSVL.

As for this clone: Within the sample, other DNA sequences also encode this same CDR3. The chain employs TRBV29-1 and TRBJ1-1, with 9 bases aligning to TRBD1. Losses at the gene ends were 4 bases for V and 5 bases for J; bases not matched to a gene: 2. CDR1 and CDR2 from the germline V gene are SQVTM and ANQGSEA. The CDR3 length is 12 residues. The CDR3 loop reads CSVGTGETEAFF. The CDR3 coding sequence is TGCAGCGTTGGGACAGGGGAGACTGAAGCTTTCTTT.

This clone occurred a few times. The chain carries TRBV15 and TRBJ2-1, with D perhaps TRBD1 (5 bases). Germline CDR1 reads LNHNV; CDR2 reads YYDKDF (reference sequence). The CDR3 length is 17 residues. The V and J ends lost 0 bases and 4 bases respectively, with 16 bases between them. CDR3 sequence (DNA): TGTGCCACCAGCAGAGATCCTCCCCAGGGCCTTTACAATGAGCAGTTCTTC. Amino acid sequence: CATSRDPPQGLYNEQFF.

The chain couples TRBV5-4 to TRBJ2-5; a possible D gene is TRBD1 (6 bases). Germline lookup yields CDR1 SGHNT and CDR2 YYREEE (reference sequence). The CDR3 contains 14 residues. V was trimmed by 3 bases and J by 1 base, leaving 10 bases between them. CDR3 nucleotide sequence: TGTGCCAGCAGCTCACAGGGAGCCCAAGAGACCCAGTACTTC. Translated, it gives CASSSQGAQETQYF.

This clone was picked up a small number of times. The rearrangement uses TRBV4-3 and TRBJ2-7; TRBD1 agrees at 11 bases. V dropped 0 bases and J dropped 3; count of bases not matched to a gene: 4. From germline, CDR1 is LGHNA and CDR2 YSLEER. The CDR3 totals 16 residues. The CDR3 spells CASSQDRGTGGYEQYF. In DNA form, the CDR3 reads TGCGCCAGCAGCCAAGATCGGGGGACAGGGGGCTACGAGCAGTACTTC.

The J gene is TRBJ2-6, the V gene TRBV7-9, with D perhaps TRBD1 (5 bases). Germline V gene data show CDR1 as SEHNR and CDR2 as FQNEAQ (reference sequence). The CDR3 totals 15 residues. Trimming took 0 bases from V and 2 from J, leaving 5 bases between them. CDR3 amino acids: CASSLAGAGANVLTF. The CDR3 DNA follows: TGTGCCAGCAGCTTAGCAGGGGCTGGGGCCAACGTCCTGACTTTC.

This clone has a handful of counts. The chain employs TRBV6-4 and TRBJ2-5, with TRBD1 as a possible D gene (6 bases). With 1 base removed from V and 0 bases from J, the gap between germline ends came to 15 bases. Looked up from germline, CDR1 is MRHNA and CDR2 is SNTAGT. This CDR3 contains 17 residues. This CDR3 is CASSDFEQGPHQETQYF. CDR3 nucleotides: TGTGCCAGCAGTGACTTTGAGCAGGGGCCGCACCAAGAGACCCAGTACTTC.

The V and J genes are TRBV7-6 and TRBJ1-2, with 7 bases that match TRBD1. The CDR3 sequence is 12 residues long. Unmatched junction bases numbered 5, after V lost 5 bases and J lost 8 bases. Germline CDR1 and CDR2: SGHVS and FNYEAQ. CDR3 sequence: CASSADRRGYTF. DNA of the CDR3: TGTGCCAGCAGCGCGGACAGGCGGGGCTACACCTTC.

The chain recombines TRBV6-1 with TRBJ2-3; TRBD2 agrees at 14 bases. The ends lost 5 bases at V and 6 bases at J; junction bases unmatched: 1. CDR1 and CDR2 (germline): MNHNS, SASEGT. The CDR3 spans 14 residues. CDR3 region: CASSWTSGRDTQYF. The CDR3 DNA is TGTGCCAGCAGTTGGACTAGCGGGAGGGATACGCAGTATTTT.

The chain is built from TRBV28 and TRBJ1-2; 7 bases match TRBD1. Germline CDR1 MDHEN, CDR2 SYDVKM. The CDR3 has 16 residues. With V trimmed by 7 bases and J by 0 bases, 11 bases remained unmatched. CDR3 DNA sequence: TGTGCCAGCACCCTGGGACAGAGGATGTCTAACTATGGCTACACCTTC. Translated, it gives CASTLGQRMSNYGYTF.

The rearrangement joins TRBV19 to TRBJ1-5; 8 bases fit TRBD1. From germline, CDR1 is LNHDA and CDR2 SQIVND (reference sequence). The CDR3 contains 16 residues. The junction had 7 bases not matched to a gene; V was cut back by 5 bases and J by 1 base. The CDR3 region has the DNA TGTGCCAGTAGTCCATTCTCAGGGGGCAGCAATCAGCCCCAGCATTTT. Translated: CASSPFSGGSNQPQHF.

The chain recombines TRBV2 with TRBJ1-1; TRBD1 matches at 9 bases. The germline gives CDR1 SNHLY, CDR2 FYNNEI. The CDR3 spans 14 residues. After removal of 7 bases from V and 5 bases from J, the junction contained 8 bases not matched to a gene. The CDR3 loop is CASTDWDRATEAFF. The CDR3 nucleotides are TGTGCCAGCACTGACTGGGACAGGGCTACTGAAGCTTTCTTT.

The chain couples TRBV9 to TRBJ1-2; TRBD1 might be the D (6 bases). The CDR3 covers 15 residues. The V end lost 4 bases, the J end lost 0 bases, and 13 bases lay between the germline ends. Germline loops: CDR1 SGDLS, CDR2 YYNGEE. The CDR3 DNA reads TGTGCCAGCAGCCCCTGGGGGACAACTAACTATGGCTACACCTTC. Protein sequence: CASSPWGTTNYGYTF.

The chain carries TRBV15 and TRBJ2-2; 10 nucleotides agree with TRBD2. J gave up 4 bases and V 1 base, and 0 bases lay outside the gene matches. This CDR3 is 15 amino acids long. CDR1 and CDR2 from the germline V gene are LNHNV and YYDKDF (reference sequence). The CDR3 loop is CATSRGTSGTGELFF. DNA of the CDR3: TGTGCCACCAGCAGAGGGACTAGCGGCACCGGGGAGCTGTTTTTT.

The chain has TRBV9 and TRBJ2-7, with TRBD2 as a possible D gene (6 bases). The CDR3 is 14 amino acids. The germline V and J ends were trimmed by 3 bases and 5 bases, with 15 bases remaining between them. Germline V CDR1 and CDR2: SGDLS, YYNGEE. CDR3 DNA sequence: TGTGCCAGCAGCGAAAGGGACTCCTTAGACGAGCAGTACTTC. Translated: CASSERDSLDEQYF.